The source of this TCR beta chain is a study of cytomegalovirus exposure and HLA in healthy donors. Study overall: HLA-typed donors were the source of some 80 million unique TCRs, which an early data release held. Study-level points and caveats: Using the classifier, cytomegalovirus status was reportedly diagnosed with high specificity and sensitivity. Earlier analysis found most TCR beta V segments productive about 87% or about 30% of the time.

As for this clone: Its antigen is not known.

Primers for the PCR totalled 60 Vbeta and 13 Jbeta. Sequencing used immunoSEQ multiplex PCR; TCRdb keeps in-frame clones, though not all of them. Among some 130,000 clones listed, about 82% were seen once. The CDR3 consists of 10 residues. Germline lookup yields CDR1 GTSNPN and CDR2 SVGIG (reference sequence). Trimming left V 1 base short and J 15 bases short, with 10 bases between. The sequence came from a female donor in good health and CMV-seropositive. The chain has TRBV30 and TRBJ2-1; no reliable D call. Input material: PBMCs. The CDR3 sequence is CAWSGRSMFF. The CDR3 DNA sequence: TGTGCCTGGAGTGGTCGTAGTATGTTCTTC.